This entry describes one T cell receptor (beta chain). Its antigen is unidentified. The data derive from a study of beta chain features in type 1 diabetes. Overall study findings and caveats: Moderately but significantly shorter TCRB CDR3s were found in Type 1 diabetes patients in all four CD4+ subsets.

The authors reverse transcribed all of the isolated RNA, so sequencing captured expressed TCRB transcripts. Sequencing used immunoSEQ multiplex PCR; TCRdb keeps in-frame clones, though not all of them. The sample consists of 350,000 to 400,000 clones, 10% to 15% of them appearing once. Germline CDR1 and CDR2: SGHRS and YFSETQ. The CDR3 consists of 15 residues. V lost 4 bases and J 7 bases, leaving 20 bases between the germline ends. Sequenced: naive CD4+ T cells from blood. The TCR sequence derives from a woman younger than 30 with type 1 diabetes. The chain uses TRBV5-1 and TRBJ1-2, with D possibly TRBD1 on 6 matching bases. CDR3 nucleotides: TGCGCCAGCAGCCTATCTCCGGGACAAACTGTTGGCTACACCTTC. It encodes CASSLSPGQTVGYTF.